Each of the 19 T cell receptor beta chains below was sequenced from the same sample in a study of blood T cell repertoires in COVID-19. Profiling relied on immunoSEQ multiplex PCR, and the TCRdb table lists in-frame clones only, not all of them. The table shows 220,000 or so clones, with about 86% occurring only once. The sequenced sample was peripheral blood. Source of these receptors: a woman aged 50 to 65 with COVID-19, enrolled during active disease.

J is TRBJ2-1 and V is TRBV9, with 8 nucleotides matching TRBD2. Germline CDR1 and CDR2: SGDLS and YYNGEE. The CDR3 contains 14 residues. V shed 2 bases and J 9 bases; nucleotides not matched to a gene: 7. This CDR3 is CASSVGDSGTEQFF. CDR3 bases: TGTGCCAGCAGCGTTGGAGATAGCGGGACTGAGCAGTTCTTC.

The chain is built from TRBV28 and TRBJ2-2; 8 bases fit TRBD1. CDR1 and CDR2 (germline): MDHEN, SYDVKM. This CDR3 has 14 amino acids. V gave up 10 bases and J gave up 3 bases; unmatched junction bases: 7. The CDR3 reads CAIRGQWDTGELFF. Here the CDR3 DNA reads TGTGCCATCAGGGGGCAATGGGACACCGGGGAGCTGTTTTTT.

A remark on this clone: The identical CDR3 is also encoded by other nucleotide sequences in the sample. This chain links TRBV27 with TRBJ2-7; 9 positions match TRBD2. Germline CDR1 MNHEY, CDR2 SMNVEV (reference sequence). Losses at the gene ends were 3 bases for V and 4 bases for J; bases not matched to a gene: 1. The CDR3 spans 13 residues. The CDR3 nucleotides read TGTGCCAGCAGTTTTAGCGGGGGTTACGAGCAGTACTTC. This codes for CASSFSGGYEQYF.

The CDR3 sequence: CASSLASGQPQHF. CDR3 bases: TGTGCCAGCAGTTTGGCCTCGGGACAGCCCCAGCATTTT. This chain links TRBV28 with TRBJ1-5; D gene unclear. The CDR3 runs 13 residues. The ends were cut back, 3 bases at V and 7 bases at J, with 10 bases in the middle. From germline, CDR1 is MDHEN and CDR2 SYDVKM.

The chain recombines TRBV11-2 with TRBJ2-3; 12 bases align to TRBD2. This CDR3 has 14 amino acids. The germline gives CDR1 SGHAT, CDR2 FQNNGV. V gave up 6 bases and J gave up 6 bases; unmatched junction bases: 4. CDR3 loop: CASRLGLAGDTQYF. As DNA, the CDR3 is TGTGCCAGCAGACTAGGACTAGCGGGGGATACGCAGTATTTT.

The V call is TRBV10-3, the J call TRBJ2-2; D remains ambiguous. The CDR3 runs to 16 residues. Trimming took off 0 bases at V and 4 bases at J, with 12 bases between the two ends. In germline, CDR1 is ENHRY, CDR2 SYGVKD. The CDR3 reads CAISESGTKATGELFF. The CDR3 coding sequence is TGTGCCATCAGTGAGTCGGGCACCAAAGCCACCGGGGAGCTGTTTTTT.

V and J are TRBV30 and TRBJ1-1, with D maybe TRBD1 (6 bases). Germline V gene data show CDR1 as GTSNPN and CDR2 as SVGIG (reference sequence). There are 15 residues in the CDR3. V dropped 5 bases and J dropped 11 bases, with 27 bases sitting between them. CDR3 DNA sequence: TGTGCCTGGGATTACTCCGGGACATCCCCCGGGAGGGCTTTCTTT. Its translation: CAWDYSGTSPGRAFF.

The chain couples TRBV6-4 to TRBJ2-5; 8 nucleotides agree with TRBD2. Germline V lookup: CDR1 MRHNA, CDR2 SNTAGT. The CDR3 has 14 amino acids. V shed 3 bases and J 8 bases; nucleotides not matched to a gene: 8. As DNA, the CDR3 is TGTGCCAGCAGTGAGACCGGGGGGGCCTCTACCCAGTACTTC. It specifies CASSETGGASTQYF.

This clone came up once. The chain employs TRBV12-3 or TRBV12-4 and TRBJ2-1, with 8 bases identical to TRBD1. CDR3 length equals 12 residues. The J segment lost 9 bases and the V segment lost 6 bases, leaving 4 bases of the junction unmatched. In nucleotides, the CDR3 is TGTGCCAGCAGGCAGGGGGCCAGTGAGCAGTTCTTC. It specifies CASRQGASEQFF.

The chain uses TRBV3-1 (or the pseudogene TRBV3-2) and TRBJ1-6; D may be TRBD1 (5 bases). CDR3 length: 19 residues. V was clipped by 0 bases and J by 0 bases, with 15 bases between them. Germline V gene sequence: CDR1 LGHDT, CDR2 YNNKEL (reference sequence). The CDR3, as DNA: TGTGCCAGCAGCCAAGATGTCCCAGGGTTTAGCTCCTATAATTCACCCCTCCACTTT. It is translated as CASSQDVPGFSSYNSPLHF.

The CDR3 coding sequence is TGTGCCAGCAGCGTCCCTGGGGGGAGGGCTAATGAAAAACTGTTTTTT. It specifies CASSVPGGRANEKLFF. The rearrangement links TRBV9 to TRBJ1-4; D is possibly TRBD1 (5 bases). This CDR3 region has 16 residues. The germline V gene has CDR1 SGDLS and CDR2 YYNGEE. V lost 2 bases and J lost 3, with 14 bases in between. Looking up the rest from reference TRBV9 and TRBJ1-4 gives the full variable domain: DSGVTQTPKHLITATGQRVTLRCSPRSGDLSVYWYQQSLDQGLQFLIQYYNGEERAKGNILERFSAQQFPDLHSELNLSSLELGDSALYFCASSVPGGRANEKLFFGSGTQLSVL.

The chain employs TRBV19 and TRBJ1-1, with D tentatively TRBD1 (6 bases). CDR3 length equals 13 residues. Germline V CDR1 and CDR2: LNHDA, SQIVND (reference sequence). V shed 5 bases and J shed 11 bases, with 18 bases lying between them. CDR3 DNA sequence: TGTGCCAGTAGTGACCCCGGGACACCGTATGCTTTCTTT. Translating it yields CASSDPGTPYAFF.

V gene TRBV28 combines with J gene TRBJ1-3; 7 bases line up with TRBD1. Germline CDR1 is MDHEN and CDR2 is SYDVKM. This CDR3 region has 14 residues. V was clipped by 6 bases and J by 4 bases; unmatched bases: 6. The CDR3 sequence is CASRGGAFGNTIYF. As DNA, the CDR3 is TGTGCCAGCAGAGGGGGCGCATTCGGAAACACCATATATTTT. Full variable domain (remainder filled in from reference TRBV28 and TRBJ1-3): DVKVTQSSRYLVKRTGEKVFLECVQDMDHENMFWYRQDPGLGLRLIYFSYDVKMKEKGDIPEGYSVSREKKERFSLILESASTNQTSMYLCASRGGAFGNTIYFGEGSWLTVV.

The chain has TRBV30 and TRBJ2-2; 9 positions match TRBD1. This CDR3 is built from 13 residues. After removal of 8 bases from V and 2 bases from J, the junction contained 3 bases not matched to a gene. Germline V gene sequence: CDR1 GTSNPN, CDR2 SVGIG (reference sequence). CDR3 in DNA: TGTGCCAGGACAGGGGAAAACACCGGGGAGCTGTTTTTT. This codes for CARTGENTGELFF.

This chain uses TRBV6-1 with TRBJ2-7; 7 nucleotides align to TRBD1. V trimming: 1 base; J trimming: 2 bases; junction bases outside the gene matches: 5. Germline V gene data show CDR1 as MNHNS and CDR2 as SASEGT. This CDR3 has 15 residues. Here the CDR3 DNA reads TGTGCCAGCAGTGAAGTCGGGACAGCCACCTACGAGCAGTACTTC. It is translated as CASSEVGTATYEQYF.

This clone was detected a few times. The rearrangement joins TRBV27 to TRBJ2-2; 8 positions match TRBD1. Germline V gene data show CDR1 as MNHEY and CDR2 as SMNVEV (reference sequence). Trimming at V came to 2 bases and at J to 6 bases, leaving 5 bases not matched to a gene. The CDR3 has 15 residues. The CDR3 DNA reads as TGTGCCAGCAGTTTACCGCCGACAGGGGCCGGGGAGCTGTTTTTT. Residues: CASSLPPTGAGELFF.

The chain carries TRBV7-2 and TRBJ1-5; the D is unclear. CDR1 is SGHTA, CDR2 FQGNSA, per germline. The CDR3 has 13 amino acids. The V end was cut by 4 bases, the J end by 5 bases, with 9 bases between. The CDR3 coding sequence is TGTGCCAGCAGCTCCCGGAGGGATCAGCCCCAGCATTTT. It encodes CASSSRRDQPQHF.

The chain links TRBV19 to TRBJ1-6; possibly TRBD1 for D (6 bases). With 0 bases removed from V and 14 bases from J, the gap between germline ends came to 14 bases. CDR3 size: 14 residues. The V gene's germline CDR1 is LNHDA and CDR2 SQIVND (reference sequence). The CDR3 region is CASSIDWTALSLHF. CDR3 nucleotide sequence: TGTGCCAGTAGTATAGATTGGACAGCTCTTTCCCTCCACTTT.

The chain couples TRBV4-1 to TRBJ2-1, with TRBD1 matching over 9 bases. Germline V CDR1 and CDR2: MGHRA, YSYEKL. The CDR3 has 16 amino acids. The V and J ends lost 2 bases and 4 bases, in that order; junction bases with no gene match: 6. DNA for the CDR3: TGCGCCAGCAGCCAACCCGGGACAGGGACGTACAATGAGCAGTTCTTC. It specifies CASSQPGTGTYNEQFF.